A single sample is the source of the 25 T cell receptor beta chains below, sequenced in a study of blood T cells in healthy people across ages. With a J-beta primer mix and a sample-barcoded 5' primer, a second PCR ran about 7 to 11 cycles. Each CDR3 protein is one row after TCRdb ran MiXCR on the 5' RACE reads. The sample shows about 1.5 million distinct CDR3 sequences, approximately 42% of them seen only once. Sequenced input: blood. The receptors stem from a woman between 18 and 30 years old in good health.

This clonotype was counted only a few times. The J gene is TRBJ2-4, the V gene TRBV20-1, with 7 nucleotides matching TRBD1. With V trimmed by 6 bases and J by 1 base, 9 bases remained unmatched. The germline V gene has CDR1 DFQATT and CDR2 SNEGSKA (reference sequence). The CDR3 sequence is 15 residues long. The CDR3 DNA follows: TGCAGTGCATCCACAGGGGCGTCGGCCAAAAACATTCAGTACTTC. This encodes CSASTGASAKNIQYF.

The chain has TRBV12-3 or TRBV12-4 and TRBJ2-1, with 10 positions matching TRBD2. The J call may not be correct, given that the DNA end is closer to TRBJ2-7. The CDR3 length is 15 residues. The CDR3, as DNA: TGTGCCAGCAGAAAGCTAGCGGGAGTGGGAAATGAGCAGTACTTC. Translating it yields CASRKLAGVGNEQYF.

The genes are TRBV6-2 or TRBV6-3 and TRBJ2-1, with a tentative D call TRBD2 (6 bases). This CDR3 is 15 amino acids long. Germline-derived CDR1 and CDR2 are MNHEY and SVGEGT. V was pared by 5 bases and J by 8 bases, with 19 bases between. The CDR3 protein is CASSPRGTARHEQFF. The CDR3 DNA sequence: TGTGCCAGCAGTCCACGCGGGACCGCCAGGCATGAGCAGTTCTTC.

A remark on this clonotype: A read error may account for a junction end that differs from germline. This sequence joins TRBV27 and TRBJ2-1, with 9 bases fitting TRBD2. The CDR3 consists of 15 residues. Looked up from germline, CDR1 is MNHEY and CDR2 is SMNVEV (reference sequence). The chain's CDR3 is CASKFQREVYTEQFF. CDR3 in DNA: TGTGCCAGCAAATTCCAGCGGGAGGTCTACACTGAGCAGTTCTTC.

This chain uses TRBV20-1 with TRBJ2-7; weak D call: TRBD2 (7 bases). The CDR3 spans 15 residues. Germline V lookup: CDR1 DFQATT, CDR2 SNEGSKA (reference sequence). V was cut by 0 bases and J by 2 bases, with 14 bases left in between. The CDR3 DNA reads as TGCAGTGCTAGAGATCGGGGGGCCGGCACCTACGAGCAGTACTTC. It yields the protein CSARDRGAGTYEQYF.

This clonotype was detected ten times or more. This chain connects TRBV4-3 to TRBJ1-4; a weak D match, TRBD1 (5 bases). Trimming cost V 0 bases and J 5 bases, with 13 bases left between them. This CDR3 spans 16 amino acids. Germline values: CDR1 LGHNA, CDR2 YSLEER. The CDR3 coding sequence is TGCGCCAGCAGCCAAGATAAGGCAGGGTTGAATGAAAAACTGTTTTTT. Translation gives CASSQDKAGLNEKLFF.

This clonotype appeared a few times. The V and J genes are TRBV5-1 and TRBJ2-3; a weak D match, TRBD1 (7 bases). Germline V gene lookup returns CDR1 SGHRS and CDR2 YFSETQ. Trimming removed 4 bases from V and 0 bases from J, with 21 bases in between. CDR3 length: 18 amino acids. CDR3 DNA sequence: TGCGCCAGCAGCCACCGCCCCATGACAGGGACTAGCACAGATACGCAGTATTTT. It codes for CASSHRPMTGTSTDTQYF.

In this sample, this clonotype turned up a few times. The chain has TRBV20-1 and TRBJ2-1; 7 bases match TRBD1. Germline V CDR1 and CDR2: DFQATT, SNEGSKA (reference sequence). Losses at the gene ends were 6 bases for V and 6 bases for J; bases not matched to a gene: 17. This CDR3 comprises 16 residues. The DNA of the CDR3 is TGCAGTGCGGAGACAGGGCCCGTCGCTGGTCTCAATGAGCAGTTCTTC. Its translation: CSAETGPVAGLNEQFF.

This clonotype has only a few counts. The J gene is TRBJ2-6, the V gene TRBV7-6; D unresolved. The V end lost 2 bases, the J end lost 0 bases, and 20 bases lay between the germline ends. This CDR3 is 20 amino acids long. Germline CDR1 SGHVS, CDR2 FNYEAQ. This CDR3 is CASSLIGSTEIRSGANVLTF. The CDR3, as DNA: TGTGCCAGCAGCTTAATTGGTTCCACAGAGATACGCTCTGGGGCCAACGTCCTGACTTTC.

This clonotype has more than one count but fewer than ten. The chain uses TRBV7-3 and TRBJ2-7; D gene unclear. Germline CDR1 and CDR2: SGHTA and FQGTGA. V was shortened by 2 bases and J by 3 bases, with 8 bases between the two germline ends. The CDR3 sequence is 13 residues long. CDR3 sequence reads: CASSLLHGYEQYF. CDR3 DNA: TGTGCCAGCAGCTTACTCCATGGCTACGAGCAGTACTTC. Drawing the rest from reference TRBV7-3 and TRBJ2-7, the complete variable domain is GAGVSQTPSNKVTEKGKYVELRCDPISGHTALYWYRQSLGQGPEFLIYFQGTGAADDSGLPNDRFFAVRPEGSVSTLKIQRTERGDSAVYLCASSLLHGYEQYFGPGTRLTVT.

The count of this clonotype is one. The chain recombines TRBV9 with TRBJ1-1; the D gene is possibly TRBD1 (5 bases). V was shortened by 0 bases and J by 8 bases, with 14 bases between the two germline ends. CDR1 and CDR2 (germline): SGDLS, YYNGEE. CDR3 size: 14 residues. The CDR3 protein is CASSVEGYIGEAFF. Here the CDR3 DNA reads TGTGCCAGCAGCGTAGAGGGGTATATAGGGGAAGCTTTCTTT.

The V and J genes are TRBV5-1 and TRBJ2-1, with 14 bases matching TRBD2. V shed 5 bases, J shed 7 bases, and the junction held 5 bases outside the gene matches. The CDR3 extends over 15 amino acids. Germline V gene sequence: CDR1 SGHRS, CDR2 YFSETQ. CDR3 DNA: TGCGCCAGCAGTTGGGGACTAGCGGGAGCGAATGAGCAGTTCTTC. It codes for CASSWGLAGANEQFF.

The chain recombines TRBV6-5 with TRBJ2-1; D is unresolved. CDR1 and CDR2 (germline): MNHEY, SVGAGI. Trimming took 0 bases from V and 9 from J, leaving 12 bases between them. This CDR3 comprises 14 residues. The CDR3 nucleotides read TGTGCCAGCAGTTACTCGGAGTTCGGCGGTGAGCAGTTCTTC. Translating it yields CASSYSEFGGEQFF.

This clonotype was observed a few times. The chain joins TRBV6-6 to TRBJ1-4, with D hard to call. Germline CDR1 reads MNHNY; CDR2 reads SVGAGI (reference sequence). V lost 2 bases and J 13 bases, leaving 8 bases between the germline ends. This CDR3 has 11 amino acids. This chain's CDR3 is CASSYDRRLFF. The CDR3 DNA sequence: TGTGCCAGCAGTTACGACCGGCGACTGTTTTTT.

This clonotype was counted only a few times. The genes are TRBV20-1 and TRBJ1-4, with D unresolved. This CDR3 has 14 amino acids. Germline CDR1 is DFQATT and CDR2 is SNEGSKA (reference sequence). The V end lost 0 bases, the J end lost 2 bases, and 7 bases lay between the germline ends. Here the CDR3 reads CSARDGETNEKLFF. The CDR3 DNA reads TGCAGTGCTAGAGATGGGGAGACTAATGAAAAACTGTTTTTT.

This clonotype was seen a few times. The chain carries TRBV30 and TRBJ2-3; D not resolved. Trimming left V 1 base short and J 6 bases short, with 5 bases between. Germline CDR1 GTSNPN, CDR2 SVGIG (reference sequence). The CDR3 contains 11 residues. This CDR3 reads CAWSAPDTQYF. CDR3 nucleotides: TGTGCCTGGAGTGCCCCGGATACGCAGTATTTT.

The rearrangement links TRBV18 to TRBJ1-2, with 8 bases that match TRBD1. V was clipped by 1 base and J by 7 bases; unmatched bases: 5. CDR1 and CDR2 (germline): KGHSH, LQKENI. The CDR3 length is 14 residues. The CDR3 loop is CASSPQTGVSGYTF. The DNA of the CDR3 is TGTGCCAGCTCACCACAGACAGGGGTGAGTGGCTACACCTTC.

This clonotype was detected a few times. The rearrangement links TRBV4-3 to TRBJ2-2, with a possible D match to TRBD2 (5 bases). V was pared by 4 bases and J by 5 bases, with 17 bases between. CDR3 size: 16 residues. The germline CDR1 and CDR2 sequences are LGHNA and YSLEER. Here the CDR3 DNA reads TGCGCCAGCAGCCCCTATTCCACCGGAGGTACCGGGGAGCTGTTTTTT. Translated, it gives CASSPYSTGGTGELFF.

This sequence joins TRBV2 and TRBJ2-3, with D maybe TRBD1 (6 bases). The V and J ends lost 6 bases and 0 bases respectively, with 10 bases between them. This CDR3 contains 14 residues. The V gene's germline CDR1 is SNHLY and CDR2 FYNNEI. CDR3 in amino acids: CASRGHPSTDTQYF. The CDR3 nucleotides are TGTGCCAGCAGGGGACATCCTAGCACAGATACGCAGTATTTT. Full variable domain (outside the CDR3, taken from reference TRBV2 and TRBJ2-3): EPEVTQTPSHQVTQMGQEVILRCVPISNHLYFYWYRQILGQKVEFLVSFYNNEISEKSEIFDDQFSVERPDGSNFTLKIRSTKLEDSAMYFCASRGHPSTDTQYFGPGTRLTVL.

The chain joins TRBV2 to TRBJ2-1; weak D call: TRBD2 (5 bases). The CDR3 has 16 amino acids. V was trimmed by 6 bases and J by 0 bases, leaving 15 bases between them. Germline values: CDR1 SNHLY, CDR2 FYNNEI. Written as DNA, the CDR3 is TGTGCCAGCAGGGACTGGGCCGGGAACTCCTACAATGAGCAGTTCTTC. This codes for CASRDWAGNSYNEQFF. The entire variable domain, with the rest obtained from reference TRBV2 and TRBJ2-1, is as follows: EPEVTQTPSHQVTQMGQEVILRCVPISNHLYFYWYRQILGQKVEFLVSFYNNEISEKSEIFDDQFSVERPDGSNFTLKIRSTKLEDSAMYFCASRDWAGNSYNEQFFGPGTRLTVL.

The chain combines TRBV5-1 with TRBJ2-7; 7 nucleotides line up with TRBD1. Trimming at V came to 4 bases and at J to 4 bases, leaving 8 bases not matched to a gene. Germline loops: CDR1 SGHRS, CDR2 YFSETQ. This CDR3 comprises 14 residues. Here the CDR3 reads CASSAYRGRYEQYF. The CDR3, as DNA: TGCGCCAGCAGCGCCTACAGGGGCAGGTACGAGCAGTACTTC.

The chain carries TRBV7-2 and TRBJ2-1; 7 bases match TRBD2. The CDR3 runs to 16 residues. The J segment lost 6 bases and the V segment lost 1 base, leaving 9 bases of the junction unmatched. The germline V gene has CDR1 SGHTA and CDR2 FQGNSA. The CDR3: CASSLVPGGSANEQFF. CDR3 sequence (DNA): TGTGCCAGCAGCTTAGTTCCGGGAGGCTCGGCCAATGAGCAGTTCTTC.

The rearrangement links TRBV27 to TRBJ2-7; D might be TRBD1 (6 bases). CDR1 and CDR2 (germline): MNHEY, SMNVEV (reference sequence). The CDR3 loop spans 15 amino acids. V lost 4 bases and J lost 2, with 15 bases in between. CDR3 residues: CASSSSGTPTYEQYF. The CDR3 bases are TGTGCCAGCAGTTCGTCCGGGACACCGACCTACGAGCAGTACTTC.

V gene TRBV4-3 combines with J gene TRBJ1-4, with 8 positions matching TRBD1. V lost 1 base and J lost 7; bases outside the gene matches: 5. This CDR3 is built from 15 residues. The V gene's germline CDR1 is LGHNA and CDR2 YSLEER. CDR3 sequence reads: CASSQGTGQIEKLFF. The CDR3 DNA sequence: TGCGCCAGCAGCCAAGGGACAGGGCAGATTGAAAAACTGTTTTTT.

A note on this clonotype: A much bigger clone sits one base away, suggesting this may be a read error. J is TRBJ2-5 and V is TRBV29-1, with D possibly TRBD2 on 6 matching bases. Trimming took 6 bases from V and 11 from J, leaving 28 bases between them. This CDR3 region has 15 residues. Germline lookup yields CDR1 SQVTM and CDR2 ANQGSEA. For the CDR3, the DNA is TGCAGCGTGCCGATGTCTAGCGTGCCCTACAATGAGCAGTACTTC. Protein product: CSVPMSSVPYNEQYF. Complete variable domain (other parts from reference TRBV29-1 and TRBJ2-5): SAVISQKPSRDICQRGTSLTIQCQVDSQVTMMFWYRQQPGQSLTLIATANQGSEATYESGFVIDKFPISRPNLTFSTLTVSNMSPEDSSIYLCSVPMSSVPYNEQYFGPGTRLLVL.